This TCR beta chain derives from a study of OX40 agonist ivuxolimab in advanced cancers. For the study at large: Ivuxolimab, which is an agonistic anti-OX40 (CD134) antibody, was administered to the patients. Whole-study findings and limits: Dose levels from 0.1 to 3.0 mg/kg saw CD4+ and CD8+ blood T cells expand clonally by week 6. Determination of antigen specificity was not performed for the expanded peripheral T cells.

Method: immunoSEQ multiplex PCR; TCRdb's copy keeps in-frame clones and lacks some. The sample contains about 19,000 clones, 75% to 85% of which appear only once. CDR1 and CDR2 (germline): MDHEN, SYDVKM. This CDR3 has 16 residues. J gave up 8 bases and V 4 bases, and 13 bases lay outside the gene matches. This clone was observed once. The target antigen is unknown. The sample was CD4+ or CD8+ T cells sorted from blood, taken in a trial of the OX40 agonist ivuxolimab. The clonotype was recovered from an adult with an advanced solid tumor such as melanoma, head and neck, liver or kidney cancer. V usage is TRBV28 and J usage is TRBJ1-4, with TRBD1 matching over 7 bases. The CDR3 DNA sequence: TGTGCCAGCAGTTCAGCCCTCGACAGGGCGAGGGAAAAACTGTTTTTT. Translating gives CASSSALDRAREKLFF.